A selection of T cell receptor beta chains follows, all from one sample in a study of T cell changes during pregnancy in multiple sclerosis. Some clones are missing from TCRdb's copy, which holds only in-frame ones; the method was immunoSEQ multiplex PCR. The sample yields approximately 70,000 clones, about 91% seen once. The specimen was peripheral blood, collected in the second trimester of pregnancy. These receptors originate from a female donor in good health, enrolled as a control in a pregnancy study. Both conserved end residues are part of each CDR3. The D gene is left open where the match is weak. Expanded clones get a size class; other rows say once, few or many, or leave the size out.

J gene | clone size | D gene | V gene | CDR3 DNA | CDR3 protein
TRBJ2-3 | . | TRBD2 | TRBV29-1 | TGCAGCCTGGGTCCAGCGGGAGGTGGAGATACGCAGTATTTT | CSLGPAGGGDTQYF
TRBJ2-7 | once | . | TRBV7-9 | TGTGCCAGCAGCTTATTTGCGGATTCCTACGAGCAGTACTTC | CASSLFADSYEQYF
TRBJ2-2 | . | . | TRBV6-4 | TGTGCCAGCAGTGACTCGGCACAGGGAGAAACCGGGGAGCTGTTTTTT | CASSDSAQGETGELFF
TRBJ2-6 | . | TRBD1 | TRBV6-1 | TGTGCCATCGGGGACAGCAACTCTGGGGCCAACGTCCTGACTTTC | CAIGDSNSGANVLTF
TRBJ2-1 | . | . | TRBV11-2 | TGTGCCAGCAGCTTGGCAGGCAACAATGAGCAGTTCTTC | CASSLAGNNEQFF
TRBJ1-1 | . | . | TRBV2 | TGTGCCAGCAGTGAAGGAGGGTACACTGAAGCTTTCTTT | CASSEGGYTEAFF
TRBJ2-7 | . | TRBD2 | TRBV4-3 | TGCGCCAGCAGCCAAGTATTCTCGGGAGGCTACGAGCAGTACTTC | CASSQVFSGGYEQYF
TRBJ1-1 | . | . | TRBV19 | TGTGCCAGTACCCCCCAAGTGGAGGCTGCTGAAGCTTTCTTT | CASTPQVEAAEAFF
TRBJ2-3 | . | TRBD2 | TRBV29-1 | TGCAGCGTTGAGGACCGACTAGCCCTAAGCACAGATACGCAGTATTTT | CSVEDRLALSTDTQYF
TRBJ2-6 | . | TRBD1 | TRBV2 | TGTGCCAGCAGTGAAGCTAGCCCAGGACAGGGGGCGATTGGGGCCAACGTCCTGACTTTC | CASSEASPGQGAIGANVLTF
TRBJ1-2 | . | TRBD1 | TRBV5-6 | TGTGCCAGCAGCTCTACTCCCCGGGACAGGGAGGGTGGCTACACCTTC | CASSSTPRDREGGYTF
TRBJ2-3 | . | TRBD1 | TRBV5-1 | TGCGCCAGCAGCACCCTAGGACAGGGGTTGGCAGATACGCAGTATTTT | CASSTLGQGLADTQYF
TRBJ2-3 | . | . | TRBV5-4 | TGTGCCAGCAGGCGGGGGCAGGGGGATACGCAGTATTTT | CASRRGQGDTQYF
TRBJ2-1 | . | TRBD2 | TRBV29-1 | TGCAGCGGCCTTAGCGGGGACGAGTTCTTC | CSGLSGDEFF
TRBJ1-5 | . | TRBD1 | TRBV9 | TGTGCCAGCAGCGATCAGGGGGACCAGCCCCAGCATTTT | CASSDQGDQPQHF
TRBJ2-3 | . | TRBD2 | TRBV6-4 | TGTGCCAGCAGTGAGGAGCGGGAGGGTCCAGATACGCAGTATTTT | CASSEEREGPDTQYF
TRBJ1-4 | . | TRBD1 | TRBV9 | TGTGCCAGCAGCGTCGGAGACAGGGGCGAAAAACTGTTTTTT | CASSVGDRGEKLFF
TRBJ2-5 | . | TRBD2 | TRBV15 | TGTGCCACCAGCAGAGCATGGACTAGCGCCCAAGAGACCCAGTACTTC | CATSRAWTSAQETQYF